These T cell receptor beta chains were read from a single sample in a study of response to subunit inactivated influenza vaccine. TCRdb recomputed calls from the RT-PCR reads with MiXCR, one row per CDR3 protein. The data contain 300,000 to 350,000 distinct CDR3 sequences, 21% of them singletons. The sequencing used PBMCs from blood, collected approximately 20 months after vaccination. The origin of the receptors is a man between 50 and 75 years old who received an inactivated influenza vaccine. Both conserved end residues are part of each CDR3.

TRBV19 CASRLDRVADGYTF
TRBV5-1 CASSLNSASPLHF
TRBV20-1 CSASAELAGSYNEQFF
TRBV10-2 CASSAGTGATYEQYF
TRBV5-1 CASSFGQGSSPLHF
TRBV25-1 CASSEGGAATNEKLFF
TRBV4-1 CASSYGTGNEKLFF
TRBV2 CASIRTGTDTGELFF
TRBV6-6 CASTPVGGLGTEAFF
TRBV20-1 CSPGRLNTEAFF
TRBV19 CASSILFTPLAKNIQYF
TRBV7-9 CASSQDGYQPQHF
TRBV5-1 CASSLSGTSGNEQYF
TRBV27 CASIGPSFMRDRVRTEAFF
TRBV6-2/TRBV6-3 CASRTQGNTGELFF
TRBV14 CASSQQQGPQAFF
TRBV7-9 CASSPPGRLSGNTIYF
TRBV24-1 CATSDHRGPNQPQHF
TRBV7-9 CASSLDVGQGNSEQYF
TRBV5-1 CASSLSLGASTEAFF
TRBV9 CASSVSGGGYEQYF
TRBV20-1 CSAERTGTGEYEQYF